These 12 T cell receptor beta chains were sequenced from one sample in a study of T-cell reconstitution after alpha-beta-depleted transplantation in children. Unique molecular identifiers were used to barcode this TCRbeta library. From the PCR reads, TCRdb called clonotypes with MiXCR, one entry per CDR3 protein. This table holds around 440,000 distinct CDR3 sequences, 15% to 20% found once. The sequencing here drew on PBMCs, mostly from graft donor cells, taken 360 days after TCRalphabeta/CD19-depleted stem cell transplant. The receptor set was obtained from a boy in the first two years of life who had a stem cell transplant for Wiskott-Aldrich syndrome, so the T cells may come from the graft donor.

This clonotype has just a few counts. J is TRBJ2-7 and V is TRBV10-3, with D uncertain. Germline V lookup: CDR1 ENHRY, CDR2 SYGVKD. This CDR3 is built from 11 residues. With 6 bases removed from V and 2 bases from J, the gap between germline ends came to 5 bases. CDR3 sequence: CAIRTTYEQYF. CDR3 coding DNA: TGTGCCATCAGAACTACCTACGAGCAGTACTTC.

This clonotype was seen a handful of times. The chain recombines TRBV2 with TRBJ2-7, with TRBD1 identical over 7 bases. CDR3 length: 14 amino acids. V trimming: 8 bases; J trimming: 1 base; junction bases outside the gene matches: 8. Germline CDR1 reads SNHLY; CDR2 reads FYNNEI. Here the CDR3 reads CASLDRESSYEQYF. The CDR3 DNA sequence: TGTGCCAGCTTAGACAGGGAATCTTCCTACGAGCAGTACTTC. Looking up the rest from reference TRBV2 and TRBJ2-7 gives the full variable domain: EPEVTQTPSHQVTQMGQEVILRCVPISNHLYFYWYRQILGQKVEFLVSFYNNEISEKSEIFDDQFSVERPDGSNFTLKIRSTKLEDSAMYFCASLDRESSYEQYFGPGTRLTVT.

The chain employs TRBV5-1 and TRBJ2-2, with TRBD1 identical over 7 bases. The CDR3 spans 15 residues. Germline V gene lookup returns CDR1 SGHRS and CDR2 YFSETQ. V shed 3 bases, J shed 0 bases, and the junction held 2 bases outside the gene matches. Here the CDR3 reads CASSSRGSNTGELFF. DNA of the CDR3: TGCGCCAGCAGCTCCAGGGGGTCGAACACCGGGGAGCTGTTTTTT.

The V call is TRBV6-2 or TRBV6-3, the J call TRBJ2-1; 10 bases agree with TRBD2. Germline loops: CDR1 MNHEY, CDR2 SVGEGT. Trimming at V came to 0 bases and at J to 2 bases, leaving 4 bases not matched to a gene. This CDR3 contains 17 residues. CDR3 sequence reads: CASSYSSGLAAYNEQFF. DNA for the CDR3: TGTGCCAGCAGTTACTCTTCCGGACTAGCGGCCTACAATGAGCAGTTCTTC.

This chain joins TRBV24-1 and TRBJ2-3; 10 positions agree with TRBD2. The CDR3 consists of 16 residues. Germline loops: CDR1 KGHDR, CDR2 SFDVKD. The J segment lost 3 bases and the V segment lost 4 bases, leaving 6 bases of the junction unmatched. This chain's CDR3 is CATSERGLASTDTQYF. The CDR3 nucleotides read TGTGCCACCAGTGAGCGGGGACTAGCGTCGACAGATACGCAGTATTTT.

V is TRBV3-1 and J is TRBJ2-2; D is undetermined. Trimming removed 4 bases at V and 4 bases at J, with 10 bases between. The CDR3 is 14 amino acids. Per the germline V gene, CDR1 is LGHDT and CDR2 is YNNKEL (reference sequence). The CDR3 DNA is TGTGCCAGCAGCCTTAGCCCGATCACCGGGGAGCTGTTTTTT. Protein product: CASSLSPITGELFF.

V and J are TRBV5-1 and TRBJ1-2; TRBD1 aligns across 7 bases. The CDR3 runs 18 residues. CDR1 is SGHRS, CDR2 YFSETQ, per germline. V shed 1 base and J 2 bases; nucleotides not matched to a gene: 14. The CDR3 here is CASSLHQPGQRINYGYTF. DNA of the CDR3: TGCGCCAGCAGCTTGCATCAACCGGGACAGCGTATAAACTATGGCTACACCTTC.

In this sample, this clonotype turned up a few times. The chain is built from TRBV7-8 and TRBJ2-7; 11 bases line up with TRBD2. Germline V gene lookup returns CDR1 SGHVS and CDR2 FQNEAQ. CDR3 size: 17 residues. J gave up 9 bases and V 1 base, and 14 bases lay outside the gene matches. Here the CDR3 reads CASSLVWKASGRKSQYF. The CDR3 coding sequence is TGTGCCAGCAGCTTAGTCTGGAAGGCTAGCGGGAGGAAATCGCAGTACTTC. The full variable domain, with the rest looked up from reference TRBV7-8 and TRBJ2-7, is GAGVSQSPRYKVAKRGQDVALRCDPISGHVSLFWYQQALGQGPEFLTYFQNEAQLDKSGLPSDRFFAERPEGSVSTLKIQRTQQEDSAVYLCASSLVWKASGRKSQYFGPGTRLTVT.

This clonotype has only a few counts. CDR3 sequence reads: CASSWTSGGPTDTQYF. In nucleotides, the CDR3 is TGTGCCAGCTCCTGGACTAGCGGGGGCCCCACAGATACGCAGTATTTT. The rearrangement uses TRBV12-3 or TRBV12-4 and TRBJ2-3, with 13 nucleotides matching TRBD2. The CDR3 totals 16 residues. The junction had 7 bases not matched to a gene; V was cut back by 8 bases and J by 2 bases.

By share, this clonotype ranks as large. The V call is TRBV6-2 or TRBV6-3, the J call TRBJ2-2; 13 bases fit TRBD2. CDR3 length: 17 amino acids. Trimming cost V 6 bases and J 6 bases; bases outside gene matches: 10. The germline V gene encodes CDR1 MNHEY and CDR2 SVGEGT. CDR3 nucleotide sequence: TGTGCCAGCAGGTACCGGTCGGGACTAGCGGGACCCGGGGAGCTGTTTTTT. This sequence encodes CASRYRSGLAGPGELFF.

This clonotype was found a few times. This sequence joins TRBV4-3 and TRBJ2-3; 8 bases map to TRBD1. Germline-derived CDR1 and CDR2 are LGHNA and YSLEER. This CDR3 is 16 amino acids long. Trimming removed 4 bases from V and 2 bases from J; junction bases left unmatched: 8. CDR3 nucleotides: TGCGCCAGCAGCCTTTCTCGGGACAGGAACACAGATACGCAGTATTTT. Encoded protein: CASSLSRDRNTDTQYF.

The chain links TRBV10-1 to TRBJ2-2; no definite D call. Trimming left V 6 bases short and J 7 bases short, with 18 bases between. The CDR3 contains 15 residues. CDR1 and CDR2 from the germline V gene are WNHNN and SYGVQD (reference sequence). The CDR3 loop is CASRAVSDQGGELFF. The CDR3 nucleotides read TGCGCCAGCAGGGCAGTATCCGATCAAGGCGGGGAGCTGTTTTTT.